Below, 24 T cell receptor beta chains from the same sample are listed, as sequenced in a study of cytomegalovirus exposure and HLA in healthy donors. The PCR had 60 Vbeta and 13 Jbeta primers. Assay: immunoSEQ multiplex PCR; the TCRdb copy retains only in-frame clones and omits some. In the table there are some 130,000 clones, roughly 84% of which are singletons. Sequencing input: PBMCs. The receptors derive from a boy aged 5-17 years in good health and CMV-seronegative.

The chain uses TRBV7-2 and TRBJ1-5, with 7 bases that match TRBD1. Germline CDR1 reads SGHTA; CDR2 reads FQGNSA. The ends lost 3 bases at V and 6 bases at J; junction bases unmatched: 20. This CDR3 comprises 19 residues. The CDR3 sequence: CASSLVHLKGATFPQPQHF. In DNA form, the CDR3 reads TGTGCCAGCAGCTTGGTCCACTTAAAGGGGGCTACTTTTCCTCAGCCCCAGCATTTT.

The chain joins TRBV12-5 to TRBJ2-3; possibly TRBD2 for D (7 bases). V was pared by 3 bases and J by 2 bases, with 12 bases between. This CDR3 spans 15 amino acids. Germline CDR1 and CDR2: LGHNT and FRNRAP. CDR3 region: CASGLGGGLTDTQYF. CDR3 sequence (DNA): TGTGCTAGTGGTTTAGGGGGGGGCCTCACAGATACGCAGTATTTT.

This clone has just one count. The genes are TRBV7-9 and TRBJ2-7, with TRBD1 identical over 8 bases. Germline CDR1 and CDR2: SEHNR and FQNEAQ (reference sequence). V dropped 4 bases and J dropped 6; count of bases not matched to a gene: 5. The CDR3 spans 13 residues. CDR3 region: CASSSGQGFEQYF. The CDR3 DNA sequence: TGTGCCAGCAGCTCAGGACAGGGTTTCGAGCAGTACTTC.

This sequence joins TRBV7-2 and TRBJ2-5, with D perhaps TRBD2 (6 bases). The CDR3 loop spans 14 amino acids. V was trimmed by 5 bases and J by 2 bases, leaving 12 bases between them. CDR1 and CDR2 (germline): SGHTA, FQGNSA. In nucleotides, the CDR3 is TGTGCCAGCAGCCGCACTAGCTCTCAAGAGACCCAGTACTTC. As protein: CASSRTSSQETQYF.

This chain uses TRBV19 with TRBJ1-1; 8 bases are shared with TRBD1. Germline trimming cut 5 bases from V and 6 bases from J; bases unmatched to any gene: 11. Germline-derived CDR1 and CDR2 are LNHDA and SQIVND (reference sequence). CDR3 length: 15 amino acids. The CDR3 coding sequence is TGTGCCAGTAGTTTCGGACAGGGAACGGGGGCTGAAGCTTTCTTT. Protein: CASSFGQGTGAEAFF.

This clone occurred once. The V and J genes are TRBV7-9 and TRBJ2-5; 11 bases are shared with TRBD2. J lost 4 bases, V lost 1 base, and 2 bases had no gene match. CDR3 length equals 15 residues. Germline CDR1 is SEHNR and CDR2 is FQNEAQ (reference sequence). The CDR3 region is CASSLELAGGETQYF. The CDR3 DNA sequence: TGTGCCAGCAGCTTAGAGCTAGCGGGGGGAGAGACCCAGTACTTC.

This clone was seen a single time. The chain employs TRBV7-8 and TRBJ2-2, with unresolved D. The V end was cut by 1 base, the J end by 7 bases, with 13 bases between. CDR1 SGHVS and CDR2 FQNEAQ come from the germline V gene. The length of the CDR3 is 15 residues. The CDR3 DNA sequence: TGTGCCAGCAGCTTAGTTTCCGGGTCGGGCGGGGAGCTGTTTTTT. It specifies CASSLVSGSGGELFF.

This clone was detected a few times. V usage is TRBV30 and J usage is TRBJ1-2; D gene unclear. The CDR3 totals 13 residues. V lost 0 bases and J 4 bases, leaving 9 bases between the germline ends. Germline V gives CDR1 GTSNPN, CDR2 SVGIG (reference sequence). CDR3 DNA: TGTGCCTGGAGTGTATCCGCCGGCTATGGCTACACCTTC. It encodes CAWSVSAGYGYTF.

V and J are TRBV5-6 and TRBJ1-2, with D hard to call. CDR3 length: 17 amino acids. Germline CDR1 and CDR2: SGHDT and YYEEEE. V was cut by 2 bases and J by 0 bases, with 17 bases left in between. CDR3 region: CASSLFREDGANYGYTF. The CDR3 coding sequence is TGTGCCAGCAGCTTATTTCGGGAGGACGGAGCTAACTATGGCTACACCTTC.

The V call is TRBV30, the J call TRBJ1-4; TRBD1 is a possible D gene (5 bases). Germline loops: CDR1 GTSNPN, CDR2 SVGIG (reference sequence). The V and J ends lost 0 bases and 8 bases respectively, with 16 bases between them. The CDR3 sequence is 15 residues long. CDR3 residues: CAWSVPGGVSEKLFF. The CDR3 DNA reads TGTGCCTGGAGTGTTCCGGGGGGGGTTTCGGAAAAACTGTTTTTT.

The genes are TRBV29-1 and TRBJ2-3, with a tentative D call TRBD2 (6 bases). This CDR3 is 15 amino acids long. In germline, CDR1 is SQVTM, CDR2 ANQGSEA. Between the trimmed V and J ends, which lost 3 bases and 0 bases, there was a span of 13 bases. DNA of the CDR3: TGCAGCGTTGACGGGACTGTTGGTAGCACAGATACGCAGTATTTT. Its protein is CSVDGTVGSTDTQYF.

The CDR3 DNA reads as TGTGCCAGCTCACCATGGCGCGGGACCTCCTACGAGCAGTACTTC. Protein: CASSPWRGTSYEQYF. The V gene is TRBV18, the J gene TRBJ2-7, with D maybe TRBD2 (6 bases). The germline V gene has CDR1 KGHSH and CDR2 LQKENI. The ends were cut back, 2 bases at V and 0 bases at J, with 11 bases in the middle. The CDR3 has 15 amino acids. Looking up the rest from reference TRBV18 and TRBJ2-7 gives the full variable domain: NAGVMQNPRHLVRRRGQEARLRCSPMKGHSHVYWYRQLPEEGLKFMVYLQKENIIDESGMPKERFSAEFPKEGPSILRIQQVVRGDSAAYFCASSPWRGTSYEQYFGPGTRLTVT.

The chain employs TRBV4-2 and TRBJ2-1, with 7 bases fitting TRBD2. The CDR3 length is 16 residues. The germline gives CDR1 LGHNA, CDR2 YNFKEQ. V lost 1 base, J lost 3 bases, and 6 bases stayed unmatched. The CDR3 loop is CASSQVPAGDYNEQFF. The CDR3 DNA reads TGTGCCAGCAGCCAAGTCCCCGCGGGAGACTACAATGAGCAGTTCTTC.

Worth noting for this clone: Other DNA sequences within the sample encode an identical CDR3. The CDR3 spells CASSIRGNEKLFF. The CDR3 DNA follows: TGTGCCAGTAGTATCCGGGGTAATGAAAAACTGTTTTTT. The chain employs TRBV19 and TRBJ1-4, with D hard to call. Germline CDR1 is LNHDA and CDR2 is SQIVND (reference sequence). Between the trimmed V and J ends, which lost 3 bases and 4 bases, there was a span of 6 bases. CDR3 length: 13 amino acids.

The chain carries TRBV29-1 and TRBJ2-1; 10 nucleotides match TRBD1. Unmatched junction bases numbered 1, after V lost 4 bases and J lost 4 bases. The CDR3 runs to 13 residues. Germline CDR1 is SQVTM and CDR2 is ANQGSEA. CDR3: CSVGDRGYNEQFF. CDR3 sequence (DNA): TGCAGCGTTGGGGACAGGGGTTACAATGAGCAGTTCTTC.

The V call is TRBV7-3, the J call TRBJ2-7; no reliable D call. This CDR3 has 14 amino acids. Germline values: CDR1 SGHTA, CDR2 FQGTGA. The V end lost 3 bases, the J end lost 2 bases, and 11 bases lay between the germline ends. CDR3 DNA: TGTGCCAGCAGCTTTGGCAGGCAGACCTACGAGCAGTACTTC. It specifies CASSFGRQTYEQYF.

The rearrangement links TRBV6-6 to TRBJ1-3; TRBD1 is a possible D gene (5 bases). CDR3 length: 14 amino acids. Germline CDR1 MNHNY, CDR2 SVGAGI (reference sequence). The V gene lost 5 bases and the J gene lost 3 bases, with 11 bases spanning the gap. CDR3 sequence reads: CASSEQGSGNTIYF. The CDR3 DNA reads as TGTGCCAGCAGTGAGCAGGGAAGTGGAAACACCATATATTTT.

The CDR3 reads CASSYTLTGGYGYTF. Written as DNA, the CDR3 is TGTGCCAGCAGTTACACGCTGACAGGGGGCTATGGCTACACCTTC. The V gene is TRBV6-5, the J gene TRBJ1-2; 9 nucleotides agree with TRBD1. CDR1 MNHEY and CDR2 SVGAGI come from the germline V gene. The CDR3 is 15 amino acids. V lost 2 bases, J lost 4 bases, and 5 bases stayed unmatched.

A few counts support this clone. V is TRBV4-3 and J is TRBJ1-1; 7 nucleotides agree with TRBD1. The V and J ends lost 1 base and 1 base, in that order; junction bases with no gene match: 3. The CDR3 runs to 15 residues. Germline V gene lookup returns CDR1 LGHNA and CDR2 YSLEER. CDR3 residues: CASSQVRQGNTEAFF. CDR3 DNA: TGCGCCAGCAGCCAAGTACGACAGGGGAACACTGAAGCTTTCTTT.

The chain is built from TRBV4-1 and TRBJ2-1; perhaps TRBD2 as D (6 bases). V was clipped by 3 bases and J by 2 bases, with 14 bases between them. There are 16 residues in the CDR3. Germline V gene lookup returns CDR1 MGHRA and CDR2 YSYEKL. The CDR3 spells CASSHLGLLTYNEQFF. Here the CDR3 DNA reads TGCGCCAGCAGCCACCTGGGACTCCTAACCTACAATGAGCAGTTCTTC.

The chain combines TRBV19 with TRBJ2-7; TRBD2 is a possible D gene (6 bases). The CDR3 contains 14 residues. Germline V gene lookup returns CDR1 LNHDA and CDR2 SQIVND (reference sequence). Trimming took off 7 bases at V and 3 bases at J, with 16 bases between the two ends. In nucleotides, the CDR3 is TGTGCCAGTACCCCGGGCGGGGCCTTCTACGAGCAGTACTTC. This sequence encodes CASTPGGAFYEQYF.

The chain recombines TRBV4-1 with TRBJ2-6; perhaps TRBD1 as D (5 bases). Trimming removed 4 bases from V and 2 bases from J, with 21 bases in between. CDR1 and CDR2 (germline): MGHRA, YSYEKL. This CDR3 has 19 residues. CDR3 in DNA: TGCGCCAGCAGCCCTTTCTCCAGCACAGGTACCGCTGGGGCCAACGTCCTGACTTTC. The encoded protein is CASSPFSSTGTAGANVLTF.

This clone came up once. The rearrangement uses TRBV6-6 and TRBJ1-1, with 7 bases matching TRBD1. There are 13 residues in the CDR3. The germline V gene encodes CDR1 MNHNY and CDR2 SVGAGI (reference sequence). V lost 8 bases and J lost 1; bases outside the gene matches: 4. This CDR3 reads CASRQGPNTEAFF. For the CDR3, the DNA is TGTGCCAGCCGACAGGGACCGAACACTGAAGCTTTCTTT.

The V and J genes are TRBV7-3 and TRBJ2-2; D is possibly TRBD2 (7 bases). V dropped 5 bases and J dropped 2 bases, with 15 bases sitting between them. The CDR3 extends over 16 amino acids. Germline CDR1 and CDR2: SGHTA and FQGTGA. The CDR3 bases are TGTGCCAGCAGCCCGTACGGGGGGCATAACACCGGGGAGCTGTTTTTT. Protein: CASSPYGGHNTGELFF.